A selection of T cell receptor beta chains follows, all from one sample in a study of cytomegalovirus exposure and HLA in healthy donors. Method: immunoSEQ multiplex PCR; TCRdb's copy keeps in-frame clones and lacks some. The sample has 100,000 or so clones, around 78% seen once. Sequencing was done on a sample of PBMCs. Source of these receptors: a woman in her forties in good health and CMV-seropositive. The CDR3 runs from the conserved cysteine through the conserved F or W. Fields, in order: D gene, V gene, clone size, J gene, CDR3 protein, CDR3 DNA. D genes are given only for firm matches. Clone size is not always given. Where it is, it says once, few, many or a class for expanded clones.

d_call: TRBD2; v_call: TRBV28; clone_size: NA; j_call: TRBJ2-1; cdr3_aa: CASFRGRADNEQFF; cdr3_nt: TGTGCCAGCTTCCGCGGGAGGGCCGACAATGAGCAGTTCTTC
d_call: TRBD2; v_call: TRBV5-1; clone_size: NA; j_call: TRBJ2-1; cdr3_aa: CASSWETSGSSYNEQFF; cdr3_nt: TGCGCCAGCAGCTGGGAGACTAGCGGGAGCTCCTACAATGAGCAGTTCTTC
d_call: TRBD1; v_call: TRBV28; clone_size: NA; j_call: TRBJ2-7; cdr3_aa: CASSQKPGQGPFSYF; cdr3_nt: TGTGCCAGCAGCCAAAAACCGGGACAGGGGCCTTTCTCTTACTTC
d_call: NA; v_call: TRBV5-4; clone_size: few; j_call: TRBJ2-3; cdr3_aa: CASSLNSDTQYF; cdr3_nt: TGTGCCAGCAGCTTGAACTCAGATACGCAGTATTTT
d_call: TRBD1; v_call: TRBV6-1; clone_size: few; j_call: TRBJ1-2; cdr3_aa: CASSGTGEGYGYTF; cdr3_nt: TGTGCCAGCAGCGGGACAGGGGAGGGCTATGGCTACACCTTC
d_call: NA; v_call: TRBV5-5; clone_size: NA; j_call: TRBJ2-7; cdr3_aa: CASSLAVPSVYEQYF; cdr3_nt: TGTGCCAGCAGCTTGGCCGTTCCTAGCGTATACGAGCAGTACTTC
d_call: TRBD1; v_call: TRBV29-1; clone_size: NA; j_call: TRBJ1-1; cdr3_aa: CSVWTGGTEAFF; cdr3_nt: TGCAGCGTTTGGACAGGCGGCACTGAAGCTTTCTTT
d_call: TRBD1; v_call: TRBV28; clone_size: NA; j_call: TRBJ1-1; cdr3_aa: CASSQQGRNTEAFF; cdr3_nt: TGTGCCAGCAGTCAACAGGGGAGGAACACTGAAGCTTTCTTT
d_call: NA; v_call: TRBV4-2; clone_size: NA; j_call: TRBJ2-7; cdr3_aa: CASSQEQGRYEQYF; cdr3_nt: TGTGCCAGCAGCCAAGAACAGGGTCGCTACGAGCAGTACTTC
d_call: NA; v_call: TRBV9; clone_size: once; j_call: TRBJ2-6; cdr3_aa: CASSVAPLTSGANVLTF; cdr3_nt: TGTGCCAGCAGCGTAGCTCCTCTAACCTCTGGGGCCAACGTCCTGACTTTC
d_call: TRBD2; v_call: TRBV6-5; clone_size: NA; j_call: TRBJ2-1; cdr3_aa: CASSSTSGRHEQFF; cdr3_nt: TGTGCCAGCAGTTCGACTAGCGGGAGGCATGAGCAGTTCTTC
d_call: TRBD1; v_call: TRBV29-1; clone_size: NA; j_call: TRBJ2-1; cdr3_aa: CSVEDRGRSNEQFF; cdr3_nt: TGCAGCGTTGAAGACAGGGGGCGCTCCAATGAGCAGTTCTTC
d_call: NA; v_call: TRBV27; clone_size: NA; j_call: TRBJ1-6; cdr3_aa: CASSTKRTASNSPLHF; cdr3_nt: TGTGCCAGCAGTACAAAGCGGACAGCTTCTAATTCACCCCTCCACTTT
d_call: NA; v_call: TRBV5-4; clone_size: few; j_call: TRBJ2-3; cdr3_aa: CASTPLRTDTQYF; cdr3_nt: TGTGCCAGCACCCCCCTGCGGACAGATACGCAGTATTTT
d_call: NA; v_call: TRBV5-4; clone_size: NA; j_call: TRBJ1-6; cdr3_aa: CASSLATGDNSPLHF; cdr3_nt: TGTGCCAGCAGCTTGGCGACAGGAGATAATTCACCCCTCCACTTT
d_call: TRBD1; v_call: TRBV10-3; clone_size: few; j_call: TRBJ2-4; cdr3_aa: CAISESTGGAKNIQYF; cdr3_nt: TGTGCCATCAGTGAGTCGACAGGGGGAGCCAAAAACATTCAGTACTTC
d_call: NA; v_call: TRBV7-8; clone_size: NA; j_call: TRBJ2-1; cdr3_aa: CASSLTAASSYNEQFF; cdr3_nt: TGTGCCAGCAGCTTAACAGCGGCGAGCTCCTACAATGAGCAGTTCTTC
d_call: TRBD1; v_call: TRBV9; clone_size: NA; j_call: TRBJ1-2; cdr3_aa: CASSAGGLANYGYTF; cdr3_nt: TGTGCCAGCAGCGCAGGGGGTCTGGCTAACTATGGCTACACCTTC
d_call: NA; v_call: TRBV14; clone_size: NA; j_call: TRBJ2-1; cdr3_aa: CASSPRGWSEQFF; cdr3_nt: TGTGCCAGCAGCCCAAGGGGCTGGTCTGAGCAGTTCTTC
d_call: NA; v_call: TRBV28; clone_size: few; j_call: TRBJ2-7; cdr3_aa: CATHSPAYEQYF; cdr3_nt: TGTGCCACACACAGTCCTGCCTACGAGCAGTACTTC
d_call: NA; v_call: TRBV7-2; clone_size: few; j_call: TRBJ1-5; cdr3_aa: CASSADSGNQPQHF; cdr3_nt: TGTGCCAGCAGCGCGGACTCGGGCAATCAGCCCCAGCATTTT
d_call: NA; v_call: TRBV4-3; clone_size: NA; j_call: TRBJ1-5; cdr3_aa: CASSQAAGPYQPQHF; cdr3_nt: TGCGCCAGCAGCCAAGCCGCGGGTCCTTATCAGCCCCAGCATTTT
d_call: TRBD2; v_call: TRBV19; clone_size: NA; j_call: TRBJ2-1; cdr3_aa: CASKIGLAGVNEQFF; cdr3_nt: TGTGCCAGTAAAATCGGACTAGCGGGAGTCAATGAGCAGTTCTTC
d_call: TRBD1; v_call: TRBV27; clone_size: NA; j_call: TRBJ2-7; cdr3_aa: CASSLLAGTGVEQYF; cdr3_nt: TGTGCCAGCAGTTTATTAGCCGGGACAGGGGTCGAGCAGTACTTC
d_call: NA; v_call: TRBV5-6; clone_size: NA; j_call: TRBJ1-2; cdr3_aa: CASSFQGGYGYTF; cdr3_nt: TGTGCCAGCAGCTTTCAGGGCGGCTATGGCTACACCTTC